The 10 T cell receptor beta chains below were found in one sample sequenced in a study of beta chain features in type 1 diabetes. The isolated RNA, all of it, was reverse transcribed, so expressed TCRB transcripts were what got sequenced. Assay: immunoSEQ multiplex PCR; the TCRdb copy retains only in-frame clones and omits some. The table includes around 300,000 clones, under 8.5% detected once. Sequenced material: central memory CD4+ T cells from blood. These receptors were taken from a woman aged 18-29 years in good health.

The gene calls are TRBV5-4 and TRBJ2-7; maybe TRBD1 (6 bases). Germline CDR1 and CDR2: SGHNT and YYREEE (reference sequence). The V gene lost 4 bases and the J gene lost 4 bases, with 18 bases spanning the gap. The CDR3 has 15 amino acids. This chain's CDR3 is CASSRSIGGAYEQYV. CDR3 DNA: TGTGCCAGCAGCCGCTCCATTGGGGGCGCGTACGAGCAGTACGTC.

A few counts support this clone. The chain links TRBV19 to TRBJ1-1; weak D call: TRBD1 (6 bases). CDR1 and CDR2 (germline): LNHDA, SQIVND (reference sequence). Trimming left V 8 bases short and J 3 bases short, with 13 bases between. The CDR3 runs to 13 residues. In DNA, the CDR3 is TGTGCCAGTCTGAACAGGGCGTACACTGAAGCTTTCTTT. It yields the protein CASLNRAYTEAFF.

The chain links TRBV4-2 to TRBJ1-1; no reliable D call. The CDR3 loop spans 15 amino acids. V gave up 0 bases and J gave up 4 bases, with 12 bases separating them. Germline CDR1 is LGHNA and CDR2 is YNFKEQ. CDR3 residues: CASSQDDSVGTEAFF. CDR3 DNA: TGTGCCAGCAGCCAAGATGACTCTGTTGGCACTGAAGCTTTCTTT.

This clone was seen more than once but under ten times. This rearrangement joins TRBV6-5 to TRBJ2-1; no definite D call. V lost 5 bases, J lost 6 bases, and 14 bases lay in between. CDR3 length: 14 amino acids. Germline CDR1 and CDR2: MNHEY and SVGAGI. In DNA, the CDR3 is TGTGCCAGCAGTGAACTGTGGCAGCGCAATGAGCAGTTCTTC. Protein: CASSELWQRNEQFF.

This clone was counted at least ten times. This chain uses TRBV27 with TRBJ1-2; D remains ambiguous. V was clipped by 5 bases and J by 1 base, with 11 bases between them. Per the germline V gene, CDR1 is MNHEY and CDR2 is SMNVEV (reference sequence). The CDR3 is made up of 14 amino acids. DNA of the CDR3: TGTGCCAGCAGTCTGACGGCGTTTAACTATGGCTACACCTTC. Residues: CASSLTAFNYGYTF.

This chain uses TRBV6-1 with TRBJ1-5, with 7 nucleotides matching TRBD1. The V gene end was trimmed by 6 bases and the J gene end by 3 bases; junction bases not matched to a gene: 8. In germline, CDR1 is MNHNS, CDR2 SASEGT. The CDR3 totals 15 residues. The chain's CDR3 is CASRVNRGDNQPQHF. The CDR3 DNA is TGTGCCAGCAGAGTGAACAGGGGAGACAATCAGCCCCAGCATTTT.

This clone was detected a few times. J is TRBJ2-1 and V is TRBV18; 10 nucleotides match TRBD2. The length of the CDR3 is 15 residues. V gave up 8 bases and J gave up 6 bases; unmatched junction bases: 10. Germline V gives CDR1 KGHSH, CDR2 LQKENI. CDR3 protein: CASVTGSGRVNEQFF. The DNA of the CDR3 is TGTGCCAGCGTCACCGGCAGCGGGAGGGTCAATGAGCAGTTCTTC.

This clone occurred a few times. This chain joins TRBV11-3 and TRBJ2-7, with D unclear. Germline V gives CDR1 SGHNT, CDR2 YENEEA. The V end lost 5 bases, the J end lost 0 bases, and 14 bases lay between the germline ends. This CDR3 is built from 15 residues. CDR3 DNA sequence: TGTGCCAGCAGCCTTACCAGGCAGATCTCCTACGAGCAGTACTTC. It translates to CASSLTRQISYEQYF.

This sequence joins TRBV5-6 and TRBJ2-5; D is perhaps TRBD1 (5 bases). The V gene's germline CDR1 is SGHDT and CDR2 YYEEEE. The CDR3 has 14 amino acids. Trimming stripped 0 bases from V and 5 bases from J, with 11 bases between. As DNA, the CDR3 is TGTGCCAGCAGCTTGGGACAGCTGGTTGAGACCCAGTACTTC. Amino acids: CASSLGQLVETQYF.

DNA of the CDR3: TGTGCCAGTAGTATACAGGAGGGACAGCCCCAGCATTTT. The encoded protein is CASSIQEGQPQHF. The chain carries TRBV19 and TRBJ1-5; D not resolved. The CDR3 is made up of 13 amino acids. The germline V gene encodes CDR1 LNHDA and CDR2 SQIVND (reference sequence). V was shortened by 2 bases and J by 7 bases, with 9 bases between the two germline ends.